This TCR beta chain originates from a study of control samples from healthy donors and cancer patients (dated by TCRdb to 2019 to 2021). In the germline V gene, CDR1 corresponds to MGHRA and CDR2 to YSYEKL. CDR3 length: 14 amino acids, cysteine to phenylalanine. Only the CDR3 DNA stays, 42 bases, in frame from base 1. Trimming costs V 8 bases and J 1 base, and their ends lie 12 bases apart. The library was made by the immunoSEQ multiplex PCR assay. The table comes from immuneACCESS by way of TCRdb, which keeps in-frame sequences with V and J called. Part of the clones is missing from these tables; in studies checked, under half for an unresolved V gene and the rest for unknown reasons. In all, the sample holds about 100,000 clones, and around nine tenths of those were seen once. About 2.9% of the sample goes to the ten largest clones. Details on this clone: What antigen it recognizes has not been identified. No much larger clone exists at a distance of one base, and base qualities are not known.

The source of this sequence is a human donor in good health. The donor label of this sample is uncertain. Input material: blood. The V and J segments used are TRBV4-1 and TRBJ2-1; TRBD1 is a weak D gene call, 6 bases matching. The CDR3 region reads CASQKGESYNEQFF. In nucleotide form, the sequence is TGCGCCAGCCAAAAGGGGGAGTCCTACAATGAGCAGTTCTTC.